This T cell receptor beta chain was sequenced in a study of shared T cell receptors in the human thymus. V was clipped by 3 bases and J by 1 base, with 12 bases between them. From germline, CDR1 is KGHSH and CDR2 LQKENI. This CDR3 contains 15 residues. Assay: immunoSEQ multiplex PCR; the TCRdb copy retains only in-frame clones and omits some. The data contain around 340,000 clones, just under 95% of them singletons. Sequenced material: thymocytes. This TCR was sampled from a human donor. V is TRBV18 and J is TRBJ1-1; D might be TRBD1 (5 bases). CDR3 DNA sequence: TGTGCCAGCTCACCGGGGGGAGTGACGAACACTGAAGCTTTCTTT. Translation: CASSPGGVTNTEAFF.